The 8 T cell receptor beta chains reported below all come from one sample, sequenced in a study of control samples from healthy donors and cancer patients. Some clones are missing from TCRdb's copy, which holds only in-frame ones; the method was immunoSEQ multiplex PCR. This table holds 55,000 to 90,000 clones, 84% found once. The sequenced sample was blood. These receptors originate from a man aged 45-65 years in good health.

V is TRBV10-3 and J is TRBJ2-7, with D possibly TRBD1 on 5 matching bases. The germline V gene encodes CDR1 ENHRY and CDR2 SYGVKD. V gave up 3 bases and J gave up 6 bases, with 9 bases separating them. The CDR3 is 12 residues long. The CDR3 DNA follows: TGTGCCATCAGTGAAGGGGTACGCGAGCAGTACTTC. This sequence encodes CAISEGVREQYF.

The chain links TRBV5-1 to TRBJ2-1; 7 positions match TRBD2. V shed 8 bases, J shed 5 bases, and the junction held 7 bases outside the gene matches. CDR1 and CDR2 from the germline V gene are SGHRS and YFSETQ. CDR3 length: 13 amino acids. The CDR3 here is CARTGLADNEQFF. DNA of the CDR3: TGCGCCAGGACTGGCCTAGCGGACAATGAGCAGTTCTTC.

J is TRBJ2-7 and V is TRBV11-3, with a weak D call TRBD1 (6 bases). Trimming took 1 base from V and 2 from J, leaving 12 bases between them. Germline CDR1 SGHNT, CDR2 YENEEA. The CDR3 extends over 15 amino acids. CDR3: CASSLVAGATYEQYF. The CDR3 bases are TGTGCCAGCAGCTTAGTTGCAGGGGCGACCTACGAGCAGTACTTC. The variable domain in full, with the rest retrieved from reference TRBV11-3 and TRBJ2-7, is EAGVVQSPRYKIIEKKQPVAFWCNPISGHNTLYWYLQNLGQGPELLIRYENEEAVDDSQLPKDRFSAERLKGVDSTLKIQPAELGDSAVYLCASSLVAGATYEQYFGPGTRLTVT.

The CDR3 reads CASGVVSEAFF. CDR3 sequence (DNA): TGTGCCAGCGGGGTGGTTTCTGAAGCTTTCTTT. The chain carries TRBV2 and TRBJ1-1; D gene uncertain. CDR1 is SNHLY, CDR2 FYNNEI, per germline. This CDR3 region has 11 residues. V lost 8 bases, J lost 6 bases, and 10 bases lay in between.

J is TRBJ2-5 and V is TRBV6-2 or TRBV6-3; D unclear. This CDR3 is 12 amino acids long. The germline V gene has CDR1 MNHEY and CDR2 SVGEGT. V was cut by 0 bases and J by 3 bases, with 2 bases left in between. The DNA for the CDR3 is TGTGCCAGCAGTTACTCTGAAGAGACCCAGTACTTC. It specifies CASSYSEETQYF.

The gene calls are TRBV11-2 and TRBJ2-1; either TRBD1 or TRBD2 may fit D (6 bases each). The V end lost 5 bases, the J end lost 3 bases, and 11 bases lay between the germline ends. This CDR3 comprises 14 residues. Germline CDR1 reads SGHAT; CDR2 reads FQNNGV. In DNA, the CDR3 is TGTGCCAGCAGCGTAGGGGGGAACTACAATGAGCAGTTCTTC. It yields the protein CASSVGGNYNEQFF.

The sample holds a few counts of this clone. This rearrangement joins TRBV15 to TRBJ2-7; 12 positions agree with TRBD2. CDR3 length: 16 amino acids. The ends lost 9 bases at V and 3 bases at J; junction bases unmatched: 12. Germline-derived CDR1 and CDR2 are LNHNV and YYDKDF (reference sequence). The CDR3 DNA is TGTGCCACGCGAGGGGCTAGCGGGGGGGCGCGCTACGAGCAGTACTTC. This gives the protein CATRGASGGARYEQYF. Drawing the rest from reference TRBV15 and TRBJ2-7, the complete variable domain is DAMVIQNPRYQVTQFGKPVTLSCSQTLNHNVMYWYQQKSSQAPKLLFHYYDKDFNNEADTPDNFQSRRPNTSFCFLDIRSPGLGDTAMYLCATRGASGGARYEQYFGPGTRLTVT.

This chain connects TRBV2 to TRBJ1-4; possible D gene TRBD1, 5 bases. V was clipped by 6 bases and J by 8 bases, with 10 bases between them. Germline V gene sequence: CDR1 SNHLY, CDR2 FYNNEI. The CDR3 has 12 residues. The CDR3: CASRQTEEKLFF. As DNA, the CDR3 is TGTGCCAGCAGGCAGACAGAAGAAAAACTGTTTTTT.